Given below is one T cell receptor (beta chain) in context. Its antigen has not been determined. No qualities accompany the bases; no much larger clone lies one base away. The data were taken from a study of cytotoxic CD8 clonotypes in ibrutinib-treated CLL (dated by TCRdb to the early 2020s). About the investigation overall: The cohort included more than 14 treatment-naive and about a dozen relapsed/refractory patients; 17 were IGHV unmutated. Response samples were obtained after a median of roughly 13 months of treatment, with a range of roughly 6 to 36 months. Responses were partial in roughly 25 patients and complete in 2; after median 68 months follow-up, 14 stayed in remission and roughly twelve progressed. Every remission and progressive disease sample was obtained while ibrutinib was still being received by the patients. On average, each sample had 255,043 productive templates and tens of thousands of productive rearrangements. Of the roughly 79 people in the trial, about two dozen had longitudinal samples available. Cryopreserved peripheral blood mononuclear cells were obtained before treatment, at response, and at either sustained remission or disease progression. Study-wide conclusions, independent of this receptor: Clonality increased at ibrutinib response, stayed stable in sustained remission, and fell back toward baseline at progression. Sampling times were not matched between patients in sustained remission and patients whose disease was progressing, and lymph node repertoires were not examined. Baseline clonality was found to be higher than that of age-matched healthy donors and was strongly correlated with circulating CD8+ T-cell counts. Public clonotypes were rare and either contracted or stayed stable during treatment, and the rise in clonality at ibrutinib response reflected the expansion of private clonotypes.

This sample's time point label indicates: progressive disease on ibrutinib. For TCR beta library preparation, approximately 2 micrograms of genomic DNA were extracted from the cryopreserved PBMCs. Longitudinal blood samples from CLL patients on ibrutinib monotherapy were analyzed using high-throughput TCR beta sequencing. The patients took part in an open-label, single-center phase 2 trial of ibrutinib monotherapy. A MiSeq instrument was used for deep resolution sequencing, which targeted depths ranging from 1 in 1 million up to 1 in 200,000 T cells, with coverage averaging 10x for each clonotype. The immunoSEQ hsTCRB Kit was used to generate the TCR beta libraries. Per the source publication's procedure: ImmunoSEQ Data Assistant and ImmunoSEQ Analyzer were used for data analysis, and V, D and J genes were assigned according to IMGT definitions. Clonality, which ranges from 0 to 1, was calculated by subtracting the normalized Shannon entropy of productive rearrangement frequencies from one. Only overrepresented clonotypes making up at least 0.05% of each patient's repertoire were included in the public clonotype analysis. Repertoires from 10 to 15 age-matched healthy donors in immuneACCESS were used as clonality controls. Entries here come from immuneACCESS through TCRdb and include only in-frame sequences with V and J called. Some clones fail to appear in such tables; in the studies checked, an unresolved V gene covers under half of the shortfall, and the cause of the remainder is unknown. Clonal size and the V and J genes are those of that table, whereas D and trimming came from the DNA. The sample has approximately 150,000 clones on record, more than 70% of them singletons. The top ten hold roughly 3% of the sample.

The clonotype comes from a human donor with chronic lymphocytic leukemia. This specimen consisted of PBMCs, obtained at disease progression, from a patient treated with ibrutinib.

For the CDR3, the sequence is CAWERGYNEQFF. The DNA reads as follows: TGTGCCTGGGAGCGGGGATACAATGAGCAGTTCTTC. The chain couples TRBV30 to TRBJ2-1; 7 bases in the middle match TRBD2. Based on the germline V gene (reference sequence), the CDR1 and CDR2 sequences are GTSNPN and SVGIG. The CDR3 measures 12 amino acids from cysteine to phenylalanine. Only the CDR3 region is kept as DNA, spanning 36 bases read in frame from base 1. Compared with germline, V lacks 5 bases and J lacks 4 bases; bases without a gene match: 2.